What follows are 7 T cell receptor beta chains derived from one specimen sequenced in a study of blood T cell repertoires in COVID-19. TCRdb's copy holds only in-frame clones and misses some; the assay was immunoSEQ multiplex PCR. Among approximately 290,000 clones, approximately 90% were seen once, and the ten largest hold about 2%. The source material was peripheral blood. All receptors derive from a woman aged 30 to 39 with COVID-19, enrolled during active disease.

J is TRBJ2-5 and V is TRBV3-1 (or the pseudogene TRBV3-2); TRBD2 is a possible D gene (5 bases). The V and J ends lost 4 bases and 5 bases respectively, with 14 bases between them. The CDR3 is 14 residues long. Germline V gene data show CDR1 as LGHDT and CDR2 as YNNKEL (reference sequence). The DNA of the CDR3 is TGTGCCAGCAGCCTCCGGACCGAGCGGGAGACCCAGTACTTC. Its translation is CASSLRTERETQYF.

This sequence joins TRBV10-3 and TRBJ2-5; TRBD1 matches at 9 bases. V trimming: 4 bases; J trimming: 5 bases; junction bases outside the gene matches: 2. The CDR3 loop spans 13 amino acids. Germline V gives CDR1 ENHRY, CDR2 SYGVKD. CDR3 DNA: TGTGCCATCAGTGTGACAGGGGGGGAGACCCAGTACTTC. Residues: CAISVTGGETQYF.

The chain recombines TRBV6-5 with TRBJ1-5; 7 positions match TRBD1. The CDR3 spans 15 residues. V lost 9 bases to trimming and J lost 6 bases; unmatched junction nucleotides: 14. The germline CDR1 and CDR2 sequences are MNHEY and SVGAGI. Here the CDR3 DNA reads TGTGCCAGTCGACAGGGTACGGGGTCCGGTCAGCCCCAGCATTTT. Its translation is CASRQGTGSGQPQHF.

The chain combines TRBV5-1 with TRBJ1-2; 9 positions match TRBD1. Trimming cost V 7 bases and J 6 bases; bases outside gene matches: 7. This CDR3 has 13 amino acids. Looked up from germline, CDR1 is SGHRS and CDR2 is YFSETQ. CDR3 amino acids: CASSTGGGDGYTF. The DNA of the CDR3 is TGCGCCAGCTCGACAGGGGGAGGTGATGGCTACACCTTC.

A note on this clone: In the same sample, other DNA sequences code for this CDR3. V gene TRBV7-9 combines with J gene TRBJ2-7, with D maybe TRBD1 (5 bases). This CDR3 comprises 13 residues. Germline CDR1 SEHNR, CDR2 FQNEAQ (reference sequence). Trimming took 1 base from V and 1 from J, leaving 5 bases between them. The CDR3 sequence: CASSLDRSYEQYF. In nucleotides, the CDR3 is TGTGCCAGCAGCTTAGACAGGTCCTACGAGCAGTACTTC.

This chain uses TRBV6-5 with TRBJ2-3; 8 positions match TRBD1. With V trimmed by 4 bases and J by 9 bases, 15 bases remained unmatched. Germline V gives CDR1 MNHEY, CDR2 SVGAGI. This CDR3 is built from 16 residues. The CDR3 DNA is TGTGCCAGCAGTTTGTTTGCAGGGGGCATTTTGGTAACGCAGTATTTT. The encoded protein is CASSLFAGGILVTQYF.

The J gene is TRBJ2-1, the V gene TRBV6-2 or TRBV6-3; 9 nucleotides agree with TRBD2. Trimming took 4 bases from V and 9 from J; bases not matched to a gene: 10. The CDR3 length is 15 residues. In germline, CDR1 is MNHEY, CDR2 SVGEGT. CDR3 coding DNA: TGTGCCAGCAGTTCCGGGCTAGCGGGATACGGTGAGCAGTTCTTC. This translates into CASSSGLAGYGEQFF.